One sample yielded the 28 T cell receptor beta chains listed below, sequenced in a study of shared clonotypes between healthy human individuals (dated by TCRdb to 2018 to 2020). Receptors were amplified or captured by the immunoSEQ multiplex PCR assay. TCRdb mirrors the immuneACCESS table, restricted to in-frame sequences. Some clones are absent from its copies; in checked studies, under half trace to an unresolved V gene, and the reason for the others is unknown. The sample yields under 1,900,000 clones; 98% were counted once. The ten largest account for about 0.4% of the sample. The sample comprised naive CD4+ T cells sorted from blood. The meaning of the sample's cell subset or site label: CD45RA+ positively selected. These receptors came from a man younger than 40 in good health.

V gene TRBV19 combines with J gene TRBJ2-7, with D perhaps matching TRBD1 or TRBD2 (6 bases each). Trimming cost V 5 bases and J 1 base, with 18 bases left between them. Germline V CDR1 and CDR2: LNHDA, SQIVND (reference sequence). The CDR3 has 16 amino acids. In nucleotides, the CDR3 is TGTGCCAGTAGTCGATTCGAACAGGGAGGATCCTACGAGCAGTACTTC. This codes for CASSRFEQGGSYEQYF.

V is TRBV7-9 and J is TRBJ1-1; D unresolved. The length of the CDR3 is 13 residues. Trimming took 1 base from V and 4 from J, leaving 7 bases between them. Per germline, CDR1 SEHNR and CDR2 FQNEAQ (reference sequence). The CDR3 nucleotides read TGTGCCAGCAGCTTAGAACTGGGCACTGAAGCTTTCTTT. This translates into CASSLELGTEAFF.

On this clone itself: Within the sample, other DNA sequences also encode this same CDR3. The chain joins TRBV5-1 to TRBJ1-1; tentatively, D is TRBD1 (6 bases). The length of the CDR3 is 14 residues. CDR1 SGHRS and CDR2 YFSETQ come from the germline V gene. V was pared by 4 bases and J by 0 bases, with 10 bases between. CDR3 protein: CASSPGGLNTEAFF. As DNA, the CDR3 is TGCGCCAGCAGCCCGGGGGGGCTGAACACTGAAGCTTTCTTT.

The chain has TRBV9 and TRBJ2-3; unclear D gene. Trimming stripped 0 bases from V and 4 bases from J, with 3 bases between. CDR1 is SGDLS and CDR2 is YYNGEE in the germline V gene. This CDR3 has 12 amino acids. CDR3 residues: CASSVVPDTQYF. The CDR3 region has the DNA TGTGCCAGCAGCGTAGTCCCAGATACGCAGTATTTT.

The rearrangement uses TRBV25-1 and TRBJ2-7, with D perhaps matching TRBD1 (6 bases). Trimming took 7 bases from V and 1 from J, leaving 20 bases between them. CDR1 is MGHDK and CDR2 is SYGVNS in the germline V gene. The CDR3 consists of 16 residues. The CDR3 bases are TGTGCCAGCACCCCCGGAGGAAGGGGGTGGTCCTACGAGCAGTACTTC. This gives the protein CASTPGGRGWSYEQYF.

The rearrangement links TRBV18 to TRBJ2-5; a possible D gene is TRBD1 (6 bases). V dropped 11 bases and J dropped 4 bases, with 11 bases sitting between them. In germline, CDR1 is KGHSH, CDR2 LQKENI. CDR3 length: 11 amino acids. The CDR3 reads CAGRGAETQYF. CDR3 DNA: TGTGCCGGCAGGGGCGCAGAGACCCAGTACTTC. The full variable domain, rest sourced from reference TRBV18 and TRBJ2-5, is NAGVMQNPRHLVRRRGQEARLRCSPMKGHSHVYWYRQLPEEGLKFMVYLQKENIIDESGMPKERFSAEFPKEGPSILRIQQVVRGDSAAYFCAGRGAETQYFGPGTRLLVL.

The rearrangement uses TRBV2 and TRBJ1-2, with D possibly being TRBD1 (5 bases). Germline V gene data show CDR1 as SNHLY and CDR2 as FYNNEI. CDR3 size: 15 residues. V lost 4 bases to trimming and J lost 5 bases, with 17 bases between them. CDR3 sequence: CASSVVRERSYGYTF. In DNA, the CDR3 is TGTGCCAGCAGTGTCGTCAGGGAGCGATCGTATGGCTACACCTTC.

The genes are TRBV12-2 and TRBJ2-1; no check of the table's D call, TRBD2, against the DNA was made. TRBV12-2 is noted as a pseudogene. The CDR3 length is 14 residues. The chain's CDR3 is CASRLGRRDFLCFF. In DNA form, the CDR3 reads TGTGCAAGTCGACTAGGACGTCGGGACTTCTTATGCTTCTTC.

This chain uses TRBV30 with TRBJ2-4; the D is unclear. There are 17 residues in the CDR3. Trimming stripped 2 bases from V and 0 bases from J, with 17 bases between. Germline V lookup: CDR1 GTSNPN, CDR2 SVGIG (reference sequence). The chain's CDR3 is CAWSSPEWGAAKNIQYF. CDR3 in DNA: TGTGCCTGGAGTAGTCCTGAATGGGGTGCAGCCAAAAACATTCAGTACTTC.

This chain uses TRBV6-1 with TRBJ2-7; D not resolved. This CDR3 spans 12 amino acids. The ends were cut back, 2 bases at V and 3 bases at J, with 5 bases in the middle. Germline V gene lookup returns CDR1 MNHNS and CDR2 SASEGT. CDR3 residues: CASSETYYEQYF. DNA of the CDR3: TGTGCCAGCAGTGAAACCTACTACGAGCAGTACTTC.

CDR3 sequence reads: CASSLVAGDTIYF. As DNA, the CDR3 is TGTGCCAGCAGCTTAGTCGCGGGGGACACCATATATTTT. The gene calls are TRBV7-2 and TRBJ1-3; maybe TRBD1 (5 bases). Trimming shortened V by 1 base and J by 8 bases, and 9 bases separated the two germline ends. Germline lookup yields CDR1 SGHTA and CDR2 FQGNSA. The CDR3 is made up of 13 amino acids.

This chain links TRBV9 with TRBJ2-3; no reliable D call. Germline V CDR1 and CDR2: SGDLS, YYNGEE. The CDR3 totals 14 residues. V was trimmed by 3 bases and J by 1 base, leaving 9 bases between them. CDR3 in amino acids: CASSGGLGTDTQYF. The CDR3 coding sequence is TGTGCCAGCAGCGGTGGTCTAGGCACAGATACGCAGTATTTT.

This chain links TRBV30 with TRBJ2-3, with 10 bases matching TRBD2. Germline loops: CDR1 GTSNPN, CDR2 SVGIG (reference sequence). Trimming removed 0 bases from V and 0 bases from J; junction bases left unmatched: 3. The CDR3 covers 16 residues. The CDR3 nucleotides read TGTGCCTGGAGTGTCTCAGCGGGAGGGAGCACAGATACGCAGTATTTT. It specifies CAWSVSAGGSTDTQYF.

The CDR3 region has the DNA TGTGCTAGACCCGGATTCCCCCGGGACAGTAGCTACGAGCAGTACTTC. Translated: CARPGFPRDSSYEQYF. J is TRBJ2-7 and V is TRBV12-5; 7 bases line up with TRBD1. The CDR3 has 16 amino acids. V was pared by 9 bases and J by 3 bases, with 17 bases of the junction left unmatched. Germline CDR1 reads LGHNT; CDR2 reads FRNRAP.

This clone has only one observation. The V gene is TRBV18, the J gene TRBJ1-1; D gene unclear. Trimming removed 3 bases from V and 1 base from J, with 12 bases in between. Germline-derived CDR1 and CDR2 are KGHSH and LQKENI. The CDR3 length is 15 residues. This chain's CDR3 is CASSPASQSNTEAFF. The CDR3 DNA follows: TGTGCCAGCTCACCGGCATCACAGTCGAACACTGAAGCTTTCTTT. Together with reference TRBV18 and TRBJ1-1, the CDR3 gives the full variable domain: NAGVMQNPRHLVRRRGQEARLRCSPMKGHSHVYWYRQLPEEGLKFMVYLQKENIIDESGMPKERFSAEFPKEGPSILRIQQVVRGDSAAYFCASSPASQSNTEAFFGQGTRLTVV.

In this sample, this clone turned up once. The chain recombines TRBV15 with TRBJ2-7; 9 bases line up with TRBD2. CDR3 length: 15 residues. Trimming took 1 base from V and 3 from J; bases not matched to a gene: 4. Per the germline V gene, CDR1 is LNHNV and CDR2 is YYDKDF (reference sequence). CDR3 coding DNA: TGTGCCACCAGCAGAGGTAGCGGGGGATTCTACGAGCAGTACTTC. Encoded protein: CATSRGSGGFYEQYF.

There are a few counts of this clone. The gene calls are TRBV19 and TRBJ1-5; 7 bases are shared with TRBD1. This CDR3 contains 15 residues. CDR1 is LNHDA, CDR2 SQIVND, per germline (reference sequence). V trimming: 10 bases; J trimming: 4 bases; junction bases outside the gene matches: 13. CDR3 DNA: TGTGCCACCCAAAAAGGGGACAGCTCTAATCAGCCCCAGCATTTT. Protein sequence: CATQKGDSSNQPQHF.

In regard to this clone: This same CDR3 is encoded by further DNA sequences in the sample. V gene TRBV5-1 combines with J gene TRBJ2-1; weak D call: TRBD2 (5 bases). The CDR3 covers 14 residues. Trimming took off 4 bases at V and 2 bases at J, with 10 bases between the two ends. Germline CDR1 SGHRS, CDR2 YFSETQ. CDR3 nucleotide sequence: TGCGCCAGCAGCCTAGGACTTGCCTACAATGAGCAGTTCTTC. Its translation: CASSLGLAYNEQFF.

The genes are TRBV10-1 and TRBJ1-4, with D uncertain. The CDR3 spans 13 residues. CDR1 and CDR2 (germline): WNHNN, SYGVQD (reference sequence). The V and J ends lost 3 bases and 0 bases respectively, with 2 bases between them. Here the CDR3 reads CASSDTTNEKLFF. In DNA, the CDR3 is TGCGCCAGCAGTGATACAACTAATGAAAAACTGTTTTTT.

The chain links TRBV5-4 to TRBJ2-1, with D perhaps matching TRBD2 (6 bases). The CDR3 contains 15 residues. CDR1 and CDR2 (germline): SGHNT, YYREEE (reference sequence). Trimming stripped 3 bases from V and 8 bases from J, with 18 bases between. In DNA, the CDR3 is TGTGCCAGCAGCTCGCGCGGGGAGAATTTTGATGAGCAGTTCTTC. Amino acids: CASSSRGENFDEQFF.

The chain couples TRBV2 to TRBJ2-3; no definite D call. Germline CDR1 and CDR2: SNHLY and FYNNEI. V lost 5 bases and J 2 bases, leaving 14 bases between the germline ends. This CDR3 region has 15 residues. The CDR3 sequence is CASSPTVVLTDTQYF. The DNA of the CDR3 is TGTGCCAGCAGTCCTACGGTGGTGCTCACAGATACGCAGTATTTT.

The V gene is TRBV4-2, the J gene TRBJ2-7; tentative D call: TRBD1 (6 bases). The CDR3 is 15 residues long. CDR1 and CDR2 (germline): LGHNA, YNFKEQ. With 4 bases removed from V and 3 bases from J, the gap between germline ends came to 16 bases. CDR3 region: CASSPTVGDIYEQYF. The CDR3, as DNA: TGTGCCAGCAGCCCCACAGTAGGGGACATCTACGAGCAGTACTTC.

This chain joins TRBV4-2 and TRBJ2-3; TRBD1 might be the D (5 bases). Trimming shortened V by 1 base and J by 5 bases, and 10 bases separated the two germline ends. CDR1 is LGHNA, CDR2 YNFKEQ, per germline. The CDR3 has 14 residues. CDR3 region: CASSQAAGIDTQYF. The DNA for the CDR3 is TGTGCCAGCAGCCAAGCGGCAGGGATAGATACGCAGTATTTT.

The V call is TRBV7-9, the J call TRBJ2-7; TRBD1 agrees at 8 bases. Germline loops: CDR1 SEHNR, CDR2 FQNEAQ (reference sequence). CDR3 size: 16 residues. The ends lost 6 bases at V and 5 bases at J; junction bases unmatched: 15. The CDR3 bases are TGTGCCAGCAGAGACAGGGGTAGCCTCCTATGGGACGAGCAGTACTTC. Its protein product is CASRDRGSLLWDEQYF.

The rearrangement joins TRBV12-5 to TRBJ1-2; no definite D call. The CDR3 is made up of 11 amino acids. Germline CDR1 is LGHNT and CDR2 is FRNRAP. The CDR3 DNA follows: TGTGCCGTGGAGGCTAACTATGGCTACACCTTC. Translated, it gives CAVEANYGYTF.

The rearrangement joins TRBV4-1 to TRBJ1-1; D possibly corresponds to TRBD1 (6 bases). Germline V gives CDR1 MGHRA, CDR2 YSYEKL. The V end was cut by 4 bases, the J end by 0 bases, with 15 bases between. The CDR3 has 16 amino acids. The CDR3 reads CASSPLTDSLNTEAFF. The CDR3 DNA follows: TGCGCCAGCAGCCCGCTTACGGACAGCCTGAACACTGAAGCTTTCTTT.

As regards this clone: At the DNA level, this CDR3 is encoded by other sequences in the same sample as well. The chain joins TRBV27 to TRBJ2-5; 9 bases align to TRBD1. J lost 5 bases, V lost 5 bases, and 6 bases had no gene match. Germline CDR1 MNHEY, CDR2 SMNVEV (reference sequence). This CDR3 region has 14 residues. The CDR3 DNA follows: TGTGCCAGCAGTCCACGAGACAGGGGGGAGACCCAGTACTTC. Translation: CASSPRDRGETQYF.

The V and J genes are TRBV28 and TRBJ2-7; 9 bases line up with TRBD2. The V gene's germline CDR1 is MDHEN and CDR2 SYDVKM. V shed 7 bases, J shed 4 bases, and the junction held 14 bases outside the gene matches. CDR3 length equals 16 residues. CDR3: CASNSAGGPEPYEQYF. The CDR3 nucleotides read TGTGCCAGCAATTCCGCGGGAGGGCCGGAGCCGTACGAGCAGTACTTC.